Listed below are T cell receptor beta chains from one sample, sequenced in a study of cytomegalovirus exposure and HLA in healthy donors. Data came from immunoSEQ multiplex PCR; TCRdb stores just in-frame clones and leaves some out. The data hold roughly 150,000 clones, with 65% to 80% observed a single time. Material: PBMCs. The source is a woman aged 35 to 49 in good health and CMV-seronegative. Each CDR3 is given with its conserved first and last residue. The size of a clone is reported for some rows only, either as once, few or many, or as a class for expanded clones.

TRBJ2-1	13	once	TRBV28	CASGPLHYNEQFF
TRBJ2-3	14	.	TRBV19	CASQTSGSPDTQYF
TRBJ1-1	17	.	TRBV7-9	CASSYSHSGTMNTEAFF
TRBJ2-3	13	.	TRBV14	CASSQDCADTQYF
TRBJ2-3	20	.	TRBV29-1	CSVEWVAGLAGGPATDTQYF
TRBJ1-1	13	.	TRBV7-8	CASSIMEGTEAFF
TRBJ1-6	12	few	TRBV6-4	CASSQNGGPLHF
TRBJ2-7	15	.	TRBV2	CASRDLGTGISQQYF
TRBJ2-1	14	.	TRBV6-5	CASSQGRGLDEQFF
TRBJ1-2	13	.	TRBV27	CASGDRGRYGYTF
TRBJ2-7	15	.	TRBV25-1	CASSEWKESSYEQYF
TRBJ2-1	13	.	TRBV28	CASTPGHRGRGFF
TRBJ2-2	12	once	TRBV10-3	CAVGRATGELFF
TRBJ1-2	12	.	TRBV29-1	CSVAQGNYGYTF
TRBJ2-1	13	.	TRBV5-6	CASSWSTSNEQFF
TRBJ2-7	17	.	TRBV4-2	CASSQGPGTDLSYEQYF
TRBJ2-1	15	.	TRBV19	CASSMKWASYNEQFF
TRBJ2-3	19	.	TRBV5-1	CASTALGAGGLEESDTQYF
TRBJ1-2	15	.	TRBV19	CASSMTGGLNYGYTF
TRBJ2-3	16	.	TRBV27	CASSRQGTTSTDTQYF
TRBJ1-1	13	few	TRBV10-2	CASATGGWTEAFF
TRBJ1-1	16	.	TRBV29-1	CSASGLRSSINTEAFF
TRBJ2-3	17	.	TRBV14	CASSPWTSGRYTDTQYF
TRBJ1-2	14	.	TRBV28	CASNEPGQGYGYTF
TRBJ1-1	13	few	TRBV5-6	CASSLAGSTEAFF
TRBJ2-2	13	.	TRBV6-5	CASRFRDTGELFF
TRBJ1-5	15	.	TRBV19	CASSIGGRGRQPQHF
TRBJ1-1	11	.	TRBV30	CAWSWRGEAFF
TRBJ1-1	13	once	TRBV5-1	CASSPRVVTEAFF
TRBJ2-7	16	.	TRBV5-1	CASSSNPGQGSYEQYF
TRBJ1-3	15	.	TRBV7-9	CASSSRQGAGNTIYF
TRBJ2-2	15	.	TRBV28	CASSLPGKVAGELFF
TRBJ2-1	20	.	TRBV5-1	CASSSIPGLAPLSSYNEQFF
TRBJ1-1	15	.	TRBV5-1	CASSLAVGGNTEAFF
TRBJ1-2	15	.	TRBV5-4	CASSFRDRGNYGYTF
TRBJ2-2	12	.	TRBV11-3	CASRSSPGELFF
TRBJ2-3	15	.	TRBV6-1	CASRRGRWGTDTQYF
TRBJ2-1	14	.	TRBV28	CASSTSGAGDEQFF
TRBJ1-4	14	.	TRBV19	CASSMARGPEKLFF
TRBJ1-5	18	.	TRBV4-1	CASSQRPFRTGKGQPQHF
TRBJ2-2	15	.	TRBV6-1	CASSPDRANTGELFF
TRBJ2-1	22	.	TRBV4-1	CASSHLPRLAGDNGPLYNEQFF
TRBJ1-4	18	.	TRBV19	CASSIGYGPGQGSEKLFF
TRBJ2-7	11	.	TRBV2	CAGYSSGEQYF
TRBJ1-2	13	.	TRBV10-3	CAISGGQNYGYTF
TRBJ1-2	16	few	TRBV19	CASSSDRLLARSGYTF
TRBJ2-2	16	.	TRBV10-3	CAILRYGQGYTGELFF
TRBJ1-2	15	.	TRBV28	CASSPAGGVNYGYTF
TRBJ2-1	13	.	TRBV10-1	CATRDSPYNEQFF
TRBJ2-1	16	.	TRBV7-2	CASSLELAGGDNEQFF
TRBJ2-7	16	once	TRBV29-1	CSVPRGAGTGVLEQYF
TRBJ2-5	15	.	TRBV29-1	CSVDLAGTGQETQYF
TRBJ2-7	15	.	TRBV10-1	CASSEKRGLDYEQYF
TRBJ2-6	14	few	TRBV29-1	CSVQSGSGANVLTF
TRBJ2-2	15	.	TRBV5-1	CASSPRTGPDGELFF
TRBJ2-1	16	once	TRBV5-4	CASSLAPSGAYNEQFF
TRBJ1-5	17	.	TRBV19	CASRRDNLSGSNQPQHF
TRBJ1-4	15	few	TRBV6-1	CASREFRATNEKLFF